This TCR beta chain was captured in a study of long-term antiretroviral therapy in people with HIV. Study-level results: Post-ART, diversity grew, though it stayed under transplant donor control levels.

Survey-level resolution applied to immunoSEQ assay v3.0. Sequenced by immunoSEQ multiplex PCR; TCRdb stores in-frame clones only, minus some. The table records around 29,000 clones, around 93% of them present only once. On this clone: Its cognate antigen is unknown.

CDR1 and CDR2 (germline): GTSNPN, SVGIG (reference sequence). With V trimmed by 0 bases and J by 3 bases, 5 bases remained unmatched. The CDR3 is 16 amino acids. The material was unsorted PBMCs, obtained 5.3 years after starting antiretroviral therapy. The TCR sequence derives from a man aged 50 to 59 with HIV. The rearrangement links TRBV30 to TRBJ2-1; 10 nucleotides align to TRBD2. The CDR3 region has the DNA TGTGCCTGGAGTGTAGCGGGGGGGGGCTTCTACAATGAGCAGTTCTTC. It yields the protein CAWSVAGGGFYNEQFF.